The 3 T cell receptor beta chains reported below all come from one sample, sequenced in a study of blood T cells in healthy people across ages. Sample-barcoded 5' priming and a J-beta primer mix drove a second PCR of 7 to 11 cycles. TCRdb processed the 5' RACE reads anew with MiXCR; each CDR3 protein has one entry. The data show roughly 2 million distinct CDR3 sequences, around 50% seen once. Sequencing was carried out using blood. The source is a middle-aged woman in good health.

This chain links TRBV5-4 with TRBJ2-1; TRBD1 agrees at 8 bases. This CDR3 comprises 15 residues. CDR1 and CDR2 from the germline V gene are SGHNT and YYREEE (reference sequence). V shed 3 bases and J 3 bases; nucleotides not matched to a gene: 5. CDR3 amino acids: CASSSDRGVYNEQFF. For the CDR3, the DNA is TGTGCCAGCAGCTCCGACAGGGGCGTCTACAATGAGCAGTTCTTC.

This chain uses TRBV28 with TRBJ2-3; 7 bases map to TRBD2. J was trimmed by 1 base and V by 3 bases; bases with no gene match: 10. This CDR3 spans 17 amino acids. Germline assignment: CDR1 MDHEN and CDR2 SYDVKM. The CDR3 region has the DNA TGTGCCAGCAGTTTTCAGACAGCGGGGACTGGCACAGATACGCAGTATTTT. It yields the protein CASSFQTAGTGTDTQYF.

This clonotype came up a few times. The genes are TRBV5-1 and TRBJ2-3; D possibly corresponds to TRBD1 (6 bases). V was cut by 5 bases and J by 5 bases, with 24 bases left in between. The CDR3 has 17 amino acids. The germline gives CDR1 SGHRS, CDR2 YFSETQ. CDR3 bases: TGCGCCAGCAGTTATTGGACAGCGAGCCACAGGCGAGATACGCAGTATTTT. Its protein is CASSYWTASHRRDTQYF.